These 3 T cell receptor beta chains were sequenced from one sample in a study of blood T cell repertoires in COVID-19. The table came from immunoSEQ multiplex PCR; TCRdb's copy has only in-frame clones and leaves some out. Among 230,000 or so clones listed, around 81% were seen once. Material: peripheral blood. The source of these receptors is a man aged 50 to 60 with active or convalescent COVID-19.

The chain is built from TRBV6-5 and TRBJ2-3; D is uncertain. This CDR3 region has 14 residues. In germline, CDR1 is MNHEY, CDR2 SVGAGI. V shed 2 bases and J shed 0 bases, with 6 bases lying between them. The CDR3 here is CASSYAVSTDTQYF. Written as DNA, the CDR3 is TGTGCCAGCAGTTACGCGGTTAGCACAGATACGCAGTATTTT.

The rearrangement links TRBV4-3 to TRBJ2-2; 10 nucleotides match TRBD2. CDR1 is LGHNA, CDR2 YSLEER, per germline. This CDR3 has 19 amino acids. The V gene end was trimmed by 2 bases and the J gene end by 3 bases; junction bases not matched to a gene: 12. The CDR3 sequence is CASSQRTSGGGRYTGELFF. CDR3 bases: TGCGCCAGCAGCCAAAGGACTAGCGGAGGGGGCCGTTACACCGGGGAGCTGTTTTTT.

This clone has just a few counts. This sequence joins TRBV7-2 and TRBJ1-6; D remains unclear. V lost 0 bases and J lost 9, with 9 bases in between. The CDR3 runs 14 residues. Germline V gives CDR1 SGHTA, CDR2 FQGNSA. CDR3 in DNA: TGTGCCAGCAGCTTAGCGAGGGTCGGTTCACCCCTCCACTTT. It specifies CASSLARVGSPLHF.